The source of this TCR beta chain is a study of T cells in Graves' hyperthyroidism and ophthalmopathy. This clonotype was seen just once. Orbital computed tomography and thyroid ultrasound, together with serum TRAb and thyroxine and clinical symptoms, were used for diagnoses. RNA transcripts yielded amplified TCR beta CDR3 regions. When the TCR CDR3 underwent first-round RT-PCR, the HTBI primer set was used. TCRdb ran MiXCR on the multiplex PCR reads and lists one entry per CDR3 protein. The sample carries a few hundred thousand distinct CDR3 sequences, more than 15% recorded once. V gave up 4 bases and J gave up 3 bases; unmatched junction bases: 6. CDR1 SQVTM and CDR2 ANQGSEA come from the germline V gene. The CDR3 has 14 amino acids.

The receptor's source is a woman between 40 and 50 years old with Graves' ophthalmopathy. This chain uses TRBV29-1 with TRBJ1-5; 7 nucleotides match TRBD1. Material for sequencing was blood. CDR3 nucleotide sequence: TGCAGCGTTGCAACAGGGGCCTCCAATCAGCCCCAGCATTTT. Its translation: CSVATGASNQPQHF.